This TCR beta chain was documented in a study of blood T cells in healthy people across ages. Study findings and constraints: Lack of knowledge of donor CMV status possibly confounded expanded clonotype changes.

The CDR3 spans 12 residues. Germline V gene data show CDR1 as SNHLY and CDR2 as FYNNEI. Trimming pared 9 bases from V and 4 bases from J, leaving 12 bases between. In regard to this clonotype: Antigen unknown.

It was with a sample-barcoded 5' primer and a J-beta primer mix that a second PCR of roughly 6 to 11 cycles was run. TCRdb reprocessed the 5' RACE reads with MiXCR, giving one entry per CDR3 protein. The table has about 670,000 distinct CDR3 sequences, around 38% seen once. Sequencing used blood. The sequence came from a man at least 80 years old in good health. The V gene is TRBV2, the J gene TRBJ2-5; D is possibly TRBD1 (6 bases). CDR3 residues: CASQLGGETQYF. The CDR3 coding sequence is TGTGCCAGTCAGCTAGGGGGAGAGACCCAGTACTTC.